A single sample is the source of the 14 T cell receptor beta chains below, sequenced in a study of identical twins. MiXCR, applied by TCRdb to the 5' RACE reads, yields one record per CDR3 protein. The sample lists about 530,000 distinct CDR3 sequences, around 15% occurring once. These data are also associated with another study on yellow fever vaccine responses in identical twins.

Material: CD4+ T cells sorted from blood. These receptors all stem from a woman aged 18-35 years in good health.

V and J are TRBV6-1 and TRBJ2-1; 8 nucleotides align to TRBD2. Unmatched junction bases numbered 13, after V lost 6 bases and J lost 9 bases. There are 15 residues in the CDR3. CDR1 is MNHNS and CDR2 is SASEGT in the germline V gene. The CDR3 nucleotides are TGTGCCAGCAGGGGACTAGGGTTTGGGGTGGGTGAGCAGTTCTTC. It is translated as CASRGLGFGVGEQFF.

The chain employs TRBV27 and TRBJ1-6; D remains ambiguous. V was clipped by 3 bases and J by 5 bases, with 8 bases between them. The CDR3 covers 14 residues. Germline CDR1 reads MNHEY; CDR2 reads SMNVEV (reference sequence). CDR3 sequence reads: CASSFDTHNSPLHF. As DNA, the CDR3 is TGTGCCAGCAGTTTTGACACCCATAATTCACCCCTCCACTTT.

The chain carries TRBV19 and TRBJ2-3; D may be TRBD1 or TRBD2 (5 bases each). From germline, CDR1 is LNHDA and CDR2 SQIVND (reference sequence). The CDR3 sequence is 14 residues long. Trimming took off 7 bases at V and 4 bases at J, with 15 bases between the two ends. CDR3 sequence reads: CASTGTRLADTQYF. CDR3 DNA sequence: TGTGCCAGTACCGGGACCCGGTTAGCAGATACGCAGTATTTT. Full variable domain (remainder filled in from reference TRBV19 and TRBJ2-3): DGGITQSPKYLFRKEGQNVTLSCEQNLNHDAMYWYRQDPGQGLRLIYYSQIVNDFQKGDIAEGYSVSREKKESFPLTVTSAQKNPTAFYLCASTGTRLADTQYFGPGTRLTVL.

This clonotype was detected many times. The gene calls are TRBV12-3 or TRBV12-4 and TRBJ1-5, with D possibly matching TRBD1 (5 bases). V dropped 6 bases and J dropped 2 bases, with 11 bases sitting between them. The CDR3 consists of 14 residues. As DNA, the CDR3 is TGTGCCAGCAGCTCGTGGGACGGCAATCAGCCCCAGCATTTT. Protein sequence: CASSSWDGNQPQHF.

CDR3 coding DNA: TGTGCCAGCAGTCCCCCCCACAGGGGCGGCTACGAGCAGTACTTC. Translation gives CASSPPHRGGYEQYF. This rearrangement joins TRBV12-3 or TRBV12-4 to TRBJ2-7; 7 bases align to TRBD1. The J segment lost 3 bases and the V segment lost 5 bases, leaving 10 bases of the junction unmatched. The CDR3 totals 15 residues.

V usage is TRBV7-2 and J usage is TRBJ2-1; D is ambiguous. The CDR3 loop spans 11 amino acids. The V gene's germline CDR1 is SGHTA and CDR2 FQGNSA. V gave up 5 bases and J gave up 8 bases, with 7 bases separating them. The CDR3 DNA sequence: TGTGCCAGCAGCGTTCGTTATGAGCAGTTCTTC. Its protein is CASSVRYEQFF.

The chain recombines TRBV14 with TRBJ2-2; TRBD2 aligns across 8 bases. Germline V gives CDR1 SGHDN, CDR2 FVKESK. The CDR3 loop spans 17 amino acids. Trimming cost V 4 bases and J 1 base; bases outside gene matches: 8. In DNA form, the CDR3 reads TGTGCCAGCAGCCGGCGGATAGCGGGACGGAACACCGGGGAGCTGTTTTTT. Translated, it gives CASSRRIAGRNTGELFF. The variable domain in full, completed from reference TRBV14 and TRBJ2-2, reads EAGVTQFPSHSVIEKGQTVTLRCDPISGHDNLYWYRRVMGKEIKFLLHFVKESKQDESGMPNNRFLAERTGGTYSTLKVQPAELEDSGVYFCASSRRIAGRNTGELFFGEGSRLTVL.

The genes are TRBV28 and TRBJ2-1; 7 nucleotides align to TRBD1. The CDR3 is 17 amino acids. Germline loops: CDR1 MDHEN, CDR2 SYDVKM. With V trimmed by 5 bases and J by 2 bases, 12 bases remained unmatched. This CDR3 is CASSARPDRLPYNEQFF. CDR3 nucleotides: TGTGCCAGCAGTGCACGACCGGACAGGCTCCCCTACAATGAGCAGTTCTTC.

The CDR3 is CASSPPFGSSYNEQFF. The CDR3, as DNA: TGTGCCAGCTCACCACCGTTCGGGAGCTCCTACAATGAGCAGTTCTTC. The chain has TRBV18 and TRBJ2-1, with TRBD2 as a possible D gene (6 bases). The germline V gene encodes CDR1 KGHSH and CDR2 LQKENI. V was trimmed by 0 bases and J by 0 bases, leaving 9 bases between them. This CDR3 comprises 16 residues.

The chain joins TRBV19 to TRBJ2-5, with D tentatively TRBD1 or TRBD2 (5 bases each). Germline V gene sequence: CDR1 LNHDA, CDR2 SQIVND (reference sequence). Trimming pared 5 bases from V and 4 bases from J, leaving 20 bases between. The CDR3 sequence is 16 residues long. The CDR3 nucleotides read TGTGCCAGTAGTTCGCCCCGGGGCCCGGGTCGAGAGACCCAGTACTTC. Amino acid sequence: CASSSPRGPGRETQYF.

This clonotype has just a few counts. The chain recombines TRBV7-2 with TRBJ1-5; no definite D call. Trimming left V 1 base short and J 3 bases short, with 4 bases between. This CDR3 comprises 13 residues. The V gene's germline CDR1 is SGHTA and CDR2 FQGNSA. CDR3 coding DNA: TGTGCCAGCAGCTTAGATTACAATCAGCCCCAGCATTTT. It codes for CASSLDYNQPQHF.

The J gene is TRBJ2-1, the V gene TRBV11-3, with 8 bases aligning to TRBD1. Trimming at V came to 7 bases and at J to 1 base, leaving 9 bases not matched to a gene. Looked up from germline, CDR1 is SGHNT and CDR2 is YENEEA. The CDR3 contains 16 residues. This CDR3 is CASTTFGTGSYNEQFF. CDR3 bases: TGTGCCAGCACGACATTCGGGACAGGTTCCTACAATGAGCAGTTCTTC. Using reference TRBV11-3 and TRBJ2-1 for the parts outside the CDR3, the full variable domain is EAGVVQSPRYKIIEKKQPVAFWCNPISGHNTLYWYLQNLGQGPELLIRYENEEAVDDSQLPKDRFSAERLKGVDSTLKIQPAELGDSAVYLCASTTFGTGSYNEQFFGPGTRLTVL.

This chain uses TRBV5-1 with TRBJ2-1; D might be TRBD2 (5 bases). The ends were cut back, 4 bases at V and 0 bases at J, with 14 bases in the middle. CDR1 SGHRS and CDR2 YFSETQ come from the germline V gene. This CDR3 comprises 16 residues. In nucleotides, the CDR3 is TGCGCCAGCAGCACTGGAGGCGGAGACTCCTACAATGAGCAGTTCTTC. This gives the protein CASSTGGGDSYNEQFF.

This clonotype was detected a few times. The rearrangement uses TRBV18 and TRBJ2-5; D remains unclear. The CDR3 extends over 12 amino acids. Per the germline V gene, CDR1 is KGHSH and CDR2 is LQKENI. V was trimmed by 0 bases and J by 3 bases, leaving 2 bases between them. Here the CDR3 DNA reads TGTGCCAGCTCACCACCGGAAGAGACCCAGTACTTC. Residues: CASSPPEETQYF.